These T cell receptor beta chains were read from a single sample in a study of shared clonotypes between healthy human individuals. Assay used: immunoSEQ multiplex PCR; TCRdb lists only in-frame clones, some missing. The table lists some 2,100,000 clones, approximately 94% of them singletons. The sample was naive CD4+ T cells sorted from blood. The receptors were sampled from a man between 18 and 35 years old in good health. The CDR3 runs from the conserved cysteine through the conserved F or W. D genes are given only for firm matches. Part of the rows lack a size; the others show once, few, many or a class for expanded clones.

NA,TRBD2,TRBV11-3,TRBJ2-7,CASSLSGLASEQYF,TGTGCCAGCAGCCTTTCAGGACTAGCCTCTGAGCAGTACTTC
NA,NA,TRBV27,TRBJ1-5,CASSYASGNRNQPQHF,TGTGCCAGCAGCTACGCCTCCGGGAACCGCAATCAGCCCCAGCATTTT
NA,NA,TRBV28,TRBJ1-1,CASKDTWKNTEAFF,TGTGCCAGCAAAGATACCTGGAAGAACACTGAAGCTTTCTTT
NA,NA,TRBV7-6,TRBJ2-2,CASSRRTAPNTGELFF,TGTGCCAGCAGCCGAAGGACAGCCCCGAACACCGGGGAGCTGTTTTTT
NA,TRBD2,TRBV12-5,TRBJ2-5,CASGSAGGPETQYF,TGTGCTAGTGGTTCAGCGGGGGGGCCGGAGACCCAGTACTTC
NA,TRBD1,TRBV30,TRBJ1-5,CARSTRQGPSQPQHF,TGTGCCCGGAGTACCCGACAGGGACCAAGTCAGCCCCAGCATTTT
few,NA,TRBV5-5,TRBJ2-7,CASRHTREDYEQYF,TGTGCCAGCAGACATACTAGGGAAGACTACGAGCAGTACTTC
once,NA,TRBV30,TRBJ1-3,CAWMAGAKENTIYF,TGTGCCTGGATGGCAGGGGCCAAGGAAAACACCATATATTTT
NA,NA,TRBV27,TRBJ2-3,CASSFRWADTQYF,TGTGCCAGCAGTTTTAGGTGGGCAGATACGCAGTATTTT
once,NA,TRBV6-1,TRBJ2-7,CASRDPGDTYEQYF,TGTGCCAGCAGGGACCCAGGTGATACCTACGAGCAGTACTTC
NA,TRBD2,TRBV5-1,TRBJ2-5,CASSFGGGAETQYF,TGCGCCAGCAGCTTCGGCGGGGGGGCAGAGACCCAGTACTTC